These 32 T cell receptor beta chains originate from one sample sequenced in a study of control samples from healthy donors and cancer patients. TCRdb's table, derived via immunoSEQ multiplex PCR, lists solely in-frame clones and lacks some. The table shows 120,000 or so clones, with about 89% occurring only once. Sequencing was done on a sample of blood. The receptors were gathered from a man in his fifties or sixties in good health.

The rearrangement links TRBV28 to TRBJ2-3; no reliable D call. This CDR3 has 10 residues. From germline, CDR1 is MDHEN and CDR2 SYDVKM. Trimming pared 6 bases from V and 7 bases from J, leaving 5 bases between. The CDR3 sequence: CASSQHTQYF. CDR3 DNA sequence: TGTGCCAGCAGCCAACATACGCAGTATTTT.

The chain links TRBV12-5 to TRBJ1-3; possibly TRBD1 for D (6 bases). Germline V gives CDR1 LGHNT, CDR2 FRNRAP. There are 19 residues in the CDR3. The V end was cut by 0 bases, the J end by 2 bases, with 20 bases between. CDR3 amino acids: CASGLVRDAPRQAGNTIYF. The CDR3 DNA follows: TGTGCTAGTGGTTTGGTACGGGATGCCCCGAGACAGGCTGGAAACACCATATATTTT.

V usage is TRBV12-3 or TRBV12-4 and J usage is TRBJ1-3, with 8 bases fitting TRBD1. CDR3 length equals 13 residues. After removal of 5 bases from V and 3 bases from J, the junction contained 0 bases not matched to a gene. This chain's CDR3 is CASSGQGGNTIYF. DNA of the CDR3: TGTGCCAGCAGTGGACAGGGTGGAAACACCATATATTTT.

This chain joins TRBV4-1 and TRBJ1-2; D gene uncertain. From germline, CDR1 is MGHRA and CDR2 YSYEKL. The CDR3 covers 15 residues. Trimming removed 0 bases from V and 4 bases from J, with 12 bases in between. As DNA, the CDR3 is TGCGCCAGCAGCCAAGAACCCGGAATTTCCTATGGCTACACCTTC. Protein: CASSQEPGISYGYTF.

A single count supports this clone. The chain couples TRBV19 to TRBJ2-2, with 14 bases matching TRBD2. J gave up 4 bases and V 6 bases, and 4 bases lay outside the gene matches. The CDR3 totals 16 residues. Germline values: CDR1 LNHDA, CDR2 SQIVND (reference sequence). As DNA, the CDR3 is TGTGCCAGTAGGACTAGCGGGGGGGCGATCACCGGGGAGCTGTTTTTT. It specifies CASRTSGGAITGELFF.

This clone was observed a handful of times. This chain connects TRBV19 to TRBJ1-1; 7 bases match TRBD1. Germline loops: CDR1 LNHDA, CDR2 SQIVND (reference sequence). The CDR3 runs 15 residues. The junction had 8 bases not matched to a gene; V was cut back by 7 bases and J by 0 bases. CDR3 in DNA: TGTGCCAGTAAGGAAGCCGGGACAGTGAACACTGAAGCTTTCTTT. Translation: CASKEAGTVNTEAFF.

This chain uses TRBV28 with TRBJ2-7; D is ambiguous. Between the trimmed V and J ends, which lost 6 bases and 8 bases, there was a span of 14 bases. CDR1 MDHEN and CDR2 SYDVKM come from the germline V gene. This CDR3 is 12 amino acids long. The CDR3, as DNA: TGTGCCAGCAGCCGGGTTAGGCCGAAGCAGTACTTC. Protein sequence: CASSRVRPKQYF.

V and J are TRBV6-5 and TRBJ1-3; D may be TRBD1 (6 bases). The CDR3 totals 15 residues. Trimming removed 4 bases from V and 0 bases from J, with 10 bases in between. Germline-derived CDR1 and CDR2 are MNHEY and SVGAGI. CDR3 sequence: CASSSDRFSGNTIYF. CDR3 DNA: TGTGCCAGCAGTTCCGACAGGTTCTCTGGAAACACCATATATTTT.

The CDR3, as DNA: TGTGCCAGCAGCATACTCGCCTTGGATACGCAGTATTTT. Its protein product is CASSILALDTQYF. The V call is TRBV7-9, the J call TRBJ2-3; D unclear. Germline assignment: CDR1 SEHNR and CDR2 FQNEAQ (reference sequence). The CDR3 sequence is 13 residues long. With 5 bases removed from V and 6 bases from J, the gap between germline ends came to 12 bases.

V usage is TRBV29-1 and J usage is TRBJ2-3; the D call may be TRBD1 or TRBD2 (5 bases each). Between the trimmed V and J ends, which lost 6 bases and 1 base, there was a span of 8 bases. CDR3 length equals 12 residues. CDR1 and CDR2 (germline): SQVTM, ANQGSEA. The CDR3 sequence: CSVGPGTDTQYF. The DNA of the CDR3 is TGCAGCGTGGGACCCGGCACAGATACGCAGTATTTT.

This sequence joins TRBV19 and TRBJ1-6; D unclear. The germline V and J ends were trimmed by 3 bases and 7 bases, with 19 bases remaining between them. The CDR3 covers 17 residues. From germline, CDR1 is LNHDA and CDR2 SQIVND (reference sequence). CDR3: CASSIDPASNANSPLHF. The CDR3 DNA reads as TGTGCCAGTAGTATCGATCCAGCGTCCAACGCAAATTCACCCCTCCACTTT.

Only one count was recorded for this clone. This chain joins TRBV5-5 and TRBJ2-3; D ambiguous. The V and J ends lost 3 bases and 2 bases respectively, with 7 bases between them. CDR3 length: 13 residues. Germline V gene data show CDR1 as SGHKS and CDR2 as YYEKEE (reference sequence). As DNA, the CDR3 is TGTGCCAGCAGCTACAGTCCCACAGATACGCAGTATTTT. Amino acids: CASSYSPTDTQYF.

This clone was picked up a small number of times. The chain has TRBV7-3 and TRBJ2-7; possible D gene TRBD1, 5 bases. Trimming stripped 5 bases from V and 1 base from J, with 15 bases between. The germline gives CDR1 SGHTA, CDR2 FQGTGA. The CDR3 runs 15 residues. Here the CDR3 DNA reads TGTGCCAGCAGCCGTAGACAGACACAGTCCTACGAGCAGTACTTC. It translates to CASSRRQTQSYEQYF. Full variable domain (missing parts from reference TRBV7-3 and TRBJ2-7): GAGVSQTPSNKVTEKGKYVELRCDPISGHTALYWYRQSLGQGPEFLIYFQGTGAADDSGLPNDRFFAVRPEGSVSTLKIQRTERGDSAVYLCASSRRQTQSYEQYFGPGTRLTVT.

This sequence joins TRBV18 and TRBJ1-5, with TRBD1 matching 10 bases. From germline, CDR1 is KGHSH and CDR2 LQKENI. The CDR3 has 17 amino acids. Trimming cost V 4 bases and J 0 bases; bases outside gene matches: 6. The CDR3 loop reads CASSRGTGALSNQPQHF. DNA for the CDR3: TGTGCCAGCTCACGCGGGACAGGGGCCCTTAGCAATCAGCCCCAGCATTTT. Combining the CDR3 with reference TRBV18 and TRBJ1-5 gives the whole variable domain NAGVMQNPRHLVRRRGQEARLRCSPMKGHSHVYWYRQLPEEGLKFMVYLQKENIIDESGMPKERFSAEFPKEGPSILRIQQVVRGDSAAYFCASSRGTGALSNQPQHFGDGTRLSIL.

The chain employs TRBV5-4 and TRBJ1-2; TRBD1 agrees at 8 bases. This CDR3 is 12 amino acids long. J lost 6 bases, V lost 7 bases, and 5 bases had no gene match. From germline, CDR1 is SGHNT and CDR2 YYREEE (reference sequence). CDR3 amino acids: CASHKTGDGYTF. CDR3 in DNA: TGTGCCAGCCATAAGACAGGGGATGGCTACACCTTC.

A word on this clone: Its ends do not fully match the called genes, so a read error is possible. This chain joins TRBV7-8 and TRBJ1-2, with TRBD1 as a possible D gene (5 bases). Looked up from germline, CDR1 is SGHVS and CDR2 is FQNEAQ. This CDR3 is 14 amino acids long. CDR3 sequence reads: CASSLAGGDNGYTF. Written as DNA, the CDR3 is TGTGCCAGCAGCTTAGCGGGAGGGGATAATGGCTACACATTC.

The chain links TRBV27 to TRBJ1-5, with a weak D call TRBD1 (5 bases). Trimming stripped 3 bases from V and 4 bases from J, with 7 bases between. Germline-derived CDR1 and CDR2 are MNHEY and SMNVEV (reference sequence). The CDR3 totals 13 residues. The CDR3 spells CASSFGANQPQHF. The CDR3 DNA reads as TGTGCCAGCAGTTTCGGGGCGAATCAGCCCCAGCATTTT.

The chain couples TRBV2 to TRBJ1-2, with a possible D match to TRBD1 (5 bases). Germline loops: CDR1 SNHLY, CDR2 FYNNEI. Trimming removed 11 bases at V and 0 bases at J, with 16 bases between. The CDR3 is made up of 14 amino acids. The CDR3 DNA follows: TGTGCCGGCCAAGACAGCCCCCCTAACTATGGCTACACCTTC. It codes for CAGQDSPPNYGYTF.

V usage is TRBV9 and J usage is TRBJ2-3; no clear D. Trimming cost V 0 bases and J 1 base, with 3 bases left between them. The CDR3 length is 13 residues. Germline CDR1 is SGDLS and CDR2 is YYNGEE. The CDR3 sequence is CASSVDRTDTQYF. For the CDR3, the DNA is TGTGCCAGCAGCGTAGATCGCACAGATACGCAGTATTTT. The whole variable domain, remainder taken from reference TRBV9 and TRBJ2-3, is DSGVTQTPKHLITATGQRVTLRCSPRSGDLSVYWYQQSLDQGLQFLIQYYNGEERAKGNILERFSAQQFPDLHSELNLSSLELGDSALYFCASSVDRTDTQYFGPGTRLTVL.

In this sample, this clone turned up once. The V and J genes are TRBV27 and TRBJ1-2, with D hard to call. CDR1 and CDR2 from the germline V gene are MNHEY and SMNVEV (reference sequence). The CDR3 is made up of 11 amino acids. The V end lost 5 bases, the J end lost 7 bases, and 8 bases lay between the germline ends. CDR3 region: CASSAGLGYTF. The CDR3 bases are TGTGCCAGCAGTGCCGGACTTGGCTACACCTTC.

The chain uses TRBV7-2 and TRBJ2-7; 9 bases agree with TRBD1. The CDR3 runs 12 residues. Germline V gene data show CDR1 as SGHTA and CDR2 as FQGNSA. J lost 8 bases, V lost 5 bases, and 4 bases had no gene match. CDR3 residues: CASSITGGQQYF. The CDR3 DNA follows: TGTGCCAGCAGCATCACAGGGGGCCAGCAGTACTTC.

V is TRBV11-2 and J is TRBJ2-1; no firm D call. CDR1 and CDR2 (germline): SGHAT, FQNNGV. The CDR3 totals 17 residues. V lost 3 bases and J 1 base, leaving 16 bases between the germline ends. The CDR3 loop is CASSFPGPTQSYNEQFF. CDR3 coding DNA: TGTGCCAGCAGCTTCCCGGGTCCAACTCAATCCTACAATGAGCAGTTCTTC.

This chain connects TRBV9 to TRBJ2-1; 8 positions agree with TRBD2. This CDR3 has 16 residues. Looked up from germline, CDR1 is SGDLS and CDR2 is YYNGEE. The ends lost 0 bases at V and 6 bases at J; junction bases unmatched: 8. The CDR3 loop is CASSVAGGTTLNEQFF. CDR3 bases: TGTGCCAGCAGCGTAGCGGGAGGGACGACACTCAATGAGCAGTTCTTC.

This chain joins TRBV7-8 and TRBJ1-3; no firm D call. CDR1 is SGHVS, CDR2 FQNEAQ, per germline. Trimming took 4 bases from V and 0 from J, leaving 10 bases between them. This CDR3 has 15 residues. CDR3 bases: TGTGCCAGCAGCTCGGGTGGTATCTCTGGAAACACCATATATTTT. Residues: CASSSGGISGNTIYF.

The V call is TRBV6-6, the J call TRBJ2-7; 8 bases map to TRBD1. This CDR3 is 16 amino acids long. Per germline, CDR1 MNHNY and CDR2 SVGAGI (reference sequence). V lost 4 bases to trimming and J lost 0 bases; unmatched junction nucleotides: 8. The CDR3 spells CASSFVWTGNSYEQYF. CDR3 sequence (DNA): TGTGCCAGCAGTTTTGTTTGGACAGGGAACTCCTACGAGCAGTACTTC.

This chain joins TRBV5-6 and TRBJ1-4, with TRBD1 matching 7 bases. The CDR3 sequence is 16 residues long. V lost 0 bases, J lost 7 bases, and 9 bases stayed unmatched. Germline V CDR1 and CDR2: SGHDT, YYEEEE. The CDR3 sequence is CASSLAPQGGAEKLFF. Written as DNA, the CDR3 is TGTGCCAGCAGCTTGGCCCCCCAGGGGGGGGCTGAAAAACTGTTTTTT.

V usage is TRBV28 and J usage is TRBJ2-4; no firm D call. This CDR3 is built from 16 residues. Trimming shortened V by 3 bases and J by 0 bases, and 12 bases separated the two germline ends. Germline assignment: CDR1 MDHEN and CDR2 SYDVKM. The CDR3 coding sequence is TGTGCCAGCAGTTTTTGGGCAGCTCTAGCCAAAAACATTCAGTACTTC. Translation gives CASSFWAALAKNIQYF.

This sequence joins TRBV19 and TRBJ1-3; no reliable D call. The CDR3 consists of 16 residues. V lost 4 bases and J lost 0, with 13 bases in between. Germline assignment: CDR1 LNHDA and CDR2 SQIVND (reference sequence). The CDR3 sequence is CASSKWTGDSGNTIYF. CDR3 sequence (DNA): TGTGCCAGTAGTAAGTGGACGGGAGACTCTGGAAACACCATATATTTT. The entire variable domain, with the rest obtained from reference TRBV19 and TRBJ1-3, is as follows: DGGITQSPKYLFRKEGQNVTLSCEQNLNHDAMYWYRQDPGQGLRLIYYSQIVNDFQKGDIAEGYSVSREKKESFPLTVTSAQKNPTAFYLCASSKWTGDSGNTIYFGEGSWLTVV.

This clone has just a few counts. CDR3: CASSLATGSGNTIYF. CDR3 bases: TGTGCCAGCAGCTTAGCGACAGGTTCTGGAAACACCATATATTTT. The rearrangement links TRBV7-2 to TRBJ1-3; D might be TRBD1 (6 bases). CDR3 length: 15 amino acids. V gave up 0 bases and J gave up 1 base, with 7 bases separating them. Germline loops: CDR1 SGHTA, CDR2 FQGNSA.

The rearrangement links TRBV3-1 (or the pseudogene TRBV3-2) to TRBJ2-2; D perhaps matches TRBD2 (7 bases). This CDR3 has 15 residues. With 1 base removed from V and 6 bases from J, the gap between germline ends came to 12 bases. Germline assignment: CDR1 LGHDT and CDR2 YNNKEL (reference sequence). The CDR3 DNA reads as TGTGCCAGCAGCCAAGTGGGGGGGGCCGCCGGGGAGCTGTTTTTT. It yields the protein CASSQVGGAAGELFF.

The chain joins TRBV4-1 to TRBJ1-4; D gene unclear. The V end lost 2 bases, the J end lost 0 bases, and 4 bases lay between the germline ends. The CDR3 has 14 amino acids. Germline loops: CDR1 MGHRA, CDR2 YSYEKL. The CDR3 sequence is CASSQLATNEKLFF. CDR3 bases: TGCGCCAGCAGCCAATTAGCAACTAATGAAAAACTGTTTTTT.

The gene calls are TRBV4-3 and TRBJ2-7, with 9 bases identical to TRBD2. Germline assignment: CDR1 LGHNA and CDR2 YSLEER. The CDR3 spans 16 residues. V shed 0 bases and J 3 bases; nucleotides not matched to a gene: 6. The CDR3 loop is CASSQDRRGGNYEQYF. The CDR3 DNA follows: TGCGCCAGCAGCCAAGATCGGCGGGGGGGAAACTACGAGCAGTACTTC.